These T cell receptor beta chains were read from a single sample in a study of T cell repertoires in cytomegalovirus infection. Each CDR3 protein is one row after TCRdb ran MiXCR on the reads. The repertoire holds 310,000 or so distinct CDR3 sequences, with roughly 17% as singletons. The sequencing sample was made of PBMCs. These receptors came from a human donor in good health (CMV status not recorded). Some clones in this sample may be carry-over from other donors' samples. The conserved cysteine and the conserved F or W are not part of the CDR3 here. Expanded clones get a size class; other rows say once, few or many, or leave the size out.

ASSRGLAGGWNEQF	TRBV7-9	many	14
ASSSVSTYEQY	TRBV7-9	few	11
ASSLGPYPGGTDTQY	TRBV7-7	few	15
ASSLAVGGETSYGYT	TRBV7-2	many	15
ASSLQQGSSPLH	TRBV12-3/TRBV12-4	many	12
ASSYEGDHSYEQY	TRBV6-6	NA	13
ASSSYGTGEAF	TRBV12-3/TRBV12-4	few	11
ASSLTGGSGNTIY	TRBV28	many	13
ASSLVGGAYTGELF	TRBV11-2	many	14
ASSLESRGLRGYT	TRBV7-9	few	13
ASSQTLAGKQETQY	TRBV3-1	few	14
ASSEVRGGYT	TRBV9	once	10
SATTGGLLLQPQH	TRBV20-1	few	13